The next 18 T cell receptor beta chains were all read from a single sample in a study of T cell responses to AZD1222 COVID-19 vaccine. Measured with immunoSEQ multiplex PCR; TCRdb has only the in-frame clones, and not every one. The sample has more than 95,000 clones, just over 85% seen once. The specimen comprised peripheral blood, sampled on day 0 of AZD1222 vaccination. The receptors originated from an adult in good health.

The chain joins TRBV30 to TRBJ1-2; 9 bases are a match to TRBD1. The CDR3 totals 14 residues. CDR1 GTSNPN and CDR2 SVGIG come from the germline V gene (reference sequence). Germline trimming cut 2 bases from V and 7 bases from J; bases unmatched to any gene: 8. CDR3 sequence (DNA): TGTGCCTGGAGTACAGGGGGCTACCCCTCTGGCTACACCTTC. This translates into CAWSTGGYPSGYTF.

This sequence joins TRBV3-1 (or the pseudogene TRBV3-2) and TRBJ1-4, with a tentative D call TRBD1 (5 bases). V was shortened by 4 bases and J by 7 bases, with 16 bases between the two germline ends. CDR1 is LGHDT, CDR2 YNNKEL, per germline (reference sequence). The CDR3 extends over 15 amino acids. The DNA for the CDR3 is TGTGCCAGCAGCCTGGCGGGGCGTGCGAGTGAAAAACTGTTTTTT. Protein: CASSLAGRASEKLFF.

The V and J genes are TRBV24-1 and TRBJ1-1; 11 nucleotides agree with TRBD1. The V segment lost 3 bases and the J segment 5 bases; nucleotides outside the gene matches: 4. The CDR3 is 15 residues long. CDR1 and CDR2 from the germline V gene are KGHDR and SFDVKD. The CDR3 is CATSDGRDRGTEAFF. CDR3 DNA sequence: TGTGCCACCAGTGATGGCCGGGACAGGGGGACTGAAGCTTTCTTT.

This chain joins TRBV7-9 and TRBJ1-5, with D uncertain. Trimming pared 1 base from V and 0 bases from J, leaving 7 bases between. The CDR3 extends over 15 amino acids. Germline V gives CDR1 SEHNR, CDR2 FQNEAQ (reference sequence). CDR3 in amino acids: CASSLEASSNQPQHF. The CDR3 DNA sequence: TGTGCCAGCAGCTTAGAGGCCAGTAGCAATCAGCCCCAGCATTTT.

CDR3 residues: CASSFQQYNEQFF. CDR3 coding DNA: TGTGCCAGCAGTTTCCAACAGTACAATGAGCAGTTCTTC. This chain connects TRBV12-3 or TRBV12-4 to TRBJ2-1; no definite D call. V lost 3 bases and J 4 bases, leaving 7 bases between the germline ends. The CDR3 has 13 amino acids.

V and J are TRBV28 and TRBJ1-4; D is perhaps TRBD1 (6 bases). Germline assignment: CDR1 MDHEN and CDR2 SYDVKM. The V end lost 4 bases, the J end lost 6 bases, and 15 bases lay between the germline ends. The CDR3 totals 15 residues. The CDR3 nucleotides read TGTGCCAGCAGTTCCTCAGGGGCGGGGGATGAAAAACTGTTTTTT. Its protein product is CASSSSGAGDEKLFF.

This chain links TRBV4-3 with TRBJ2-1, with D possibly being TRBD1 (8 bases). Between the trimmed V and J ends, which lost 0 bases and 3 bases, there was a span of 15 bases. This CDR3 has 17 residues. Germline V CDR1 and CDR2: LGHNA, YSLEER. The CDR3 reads CASSQDYRGGLYNEQFF. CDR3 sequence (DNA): TGCGCCAGCAGCCAAGATTACAGGGGGGGCCTCTACAATGAGCAGTTCTTC.

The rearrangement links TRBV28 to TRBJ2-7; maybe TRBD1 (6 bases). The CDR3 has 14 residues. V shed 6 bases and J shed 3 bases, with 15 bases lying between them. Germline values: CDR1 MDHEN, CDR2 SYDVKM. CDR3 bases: TGTGCCAGCAGCACAACAGGGTCCCGCTACGAGCAGTACTTC. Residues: CASSTTGSRYEQYF. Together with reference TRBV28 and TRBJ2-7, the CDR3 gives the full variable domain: DVKVTQSSRYLVKRTGEKVFLECVQDMDHENMFWYRQDPGLGLRLIYFSYDVKMKEKGDIPEGYSVSREKKERFSLILESASTNQTSMYLCASSTTGSRYEQYFGPGTRLTVT.

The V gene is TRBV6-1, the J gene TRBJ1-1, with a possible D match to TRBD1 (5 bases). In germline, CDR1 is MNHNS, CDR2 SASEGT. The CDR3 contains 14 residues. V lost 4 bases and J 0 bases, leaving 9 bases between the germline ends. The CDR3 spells CASSAPDMNTEAFF. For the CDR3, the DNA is TGTGCCAGCAGTGCCCCGGACATGAACACTGAAGCTTTCTTT.

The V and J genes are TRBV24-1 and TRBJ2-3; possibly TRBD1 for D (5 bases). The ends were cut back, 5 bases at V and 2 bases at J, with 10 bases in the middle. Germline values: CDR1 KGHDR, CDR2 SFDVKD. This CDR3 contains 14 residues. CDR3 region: CATSGQPPTDTQYF. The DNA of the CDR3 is TGTGCCACCAGTGGACAGCCACCCACAGATACGCAGTATTTT.

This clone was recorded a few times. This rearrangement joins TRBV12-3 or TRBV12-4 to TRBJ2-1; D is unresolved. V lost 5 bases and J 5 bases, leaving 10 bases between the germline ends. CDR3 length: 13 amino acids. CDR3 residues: CASSPHINNEQFF. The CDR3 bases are TGTGCCAGCAGTCCCCATATCAACAATGAGCAGTTCTTC.

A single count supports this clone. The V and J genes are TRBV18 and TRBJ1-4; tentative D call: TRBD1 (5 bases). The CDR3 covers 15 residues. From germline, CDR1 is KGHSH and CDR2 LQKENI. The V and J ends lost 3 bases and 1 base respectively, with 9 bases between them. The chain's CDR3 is CASSPMGVTNEKLFF. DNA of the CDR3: TGTGCCAGCTCACCTATGGGGGTAACTAATGAAAAACTGTTTTTT.

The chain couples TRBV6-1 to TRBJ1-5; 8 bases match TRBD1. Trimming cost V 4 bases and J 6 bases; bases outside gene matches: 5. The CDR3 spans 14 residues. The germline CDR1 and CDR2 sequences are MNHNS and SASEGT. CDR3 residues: CASSGNRGGQPQHF. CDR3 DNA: TGTGCCAGCAGTGGGAACAGGGGGGGTCAGCCCCAGCATTTT.

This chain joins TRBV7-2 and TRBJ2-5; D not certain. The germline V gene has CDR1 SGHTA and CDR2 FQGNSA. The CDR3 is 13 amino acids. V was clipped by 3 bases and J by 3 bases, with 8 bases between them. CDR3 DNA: TGTGCCAGCAGCTTTGCCCGGGAAGAGACCCAGTACTTC. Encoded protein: CASSFAREETQYF. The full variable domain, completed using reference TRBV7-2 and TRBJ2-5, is GAGVSQSPSNKVTEKGKDVELRCDPISGHTALYWYRQSLGQGLEFLIYFQGNSAPDKSGLPSDRFSAERTGGSVSTLTIQRTQQEDSAVYLCASSFAREETQYFGPGTRLLVL.

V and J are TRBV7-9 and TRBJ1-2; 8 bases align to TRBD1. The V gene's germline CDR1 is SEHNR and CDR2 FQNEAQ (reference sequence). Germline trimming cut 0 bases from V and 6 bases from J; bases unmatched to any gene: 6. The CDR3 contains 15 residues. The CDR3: CASSLAGAGGNGYTF. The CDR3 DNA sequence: TGTGCCAGCAGCTTAGCGGGGGCAGGGGGCAATGGCTACACCTTC. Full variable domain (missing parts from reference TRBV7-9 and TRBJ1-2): DTGVSQNPRHKITKRGQNVTFRCDPISEHNRLYWYRQTLGQGPEFLTYFQNEAQLEKSRLLSDRFSAERPKGSFSTLEIQRTEQGDSAMYLCASSLAGAGGNGYTFGSGTRLTVV.

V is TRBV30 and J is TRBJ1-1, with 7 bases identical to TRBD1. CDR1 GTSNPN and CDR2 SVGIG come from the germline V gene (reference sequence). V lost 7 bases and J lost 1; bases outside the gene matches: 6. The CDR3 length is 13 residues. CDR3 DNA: TGTGCCTTGAACAGGGGCCCGAACACTGAAGCTTTCTTT. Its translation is CALNRGPNTEAFF.

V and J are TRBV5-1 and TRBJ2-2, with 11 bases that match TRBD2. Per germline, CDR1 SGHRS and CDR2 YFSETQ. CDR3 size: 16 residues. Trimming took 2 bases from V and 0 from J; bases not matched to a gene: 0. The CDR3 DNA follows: TGCGCCAGCAGCTTTAGCGGGAGGGCGAACACCGGGGAGCTGTTTTTT. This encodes CASSFSGRANTGELFF.

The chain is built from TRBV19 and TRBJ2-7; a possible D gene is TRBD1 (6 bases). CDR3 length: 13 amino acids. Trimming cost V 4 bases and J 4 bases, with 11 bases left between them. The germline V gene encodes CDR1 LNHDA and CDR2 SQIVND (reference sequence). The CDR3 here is CASSKRQDYEQYF. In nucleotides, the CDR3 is TGTGCCAGTAGTAAGAGACAGGATTACGAGCAGTACTTC.